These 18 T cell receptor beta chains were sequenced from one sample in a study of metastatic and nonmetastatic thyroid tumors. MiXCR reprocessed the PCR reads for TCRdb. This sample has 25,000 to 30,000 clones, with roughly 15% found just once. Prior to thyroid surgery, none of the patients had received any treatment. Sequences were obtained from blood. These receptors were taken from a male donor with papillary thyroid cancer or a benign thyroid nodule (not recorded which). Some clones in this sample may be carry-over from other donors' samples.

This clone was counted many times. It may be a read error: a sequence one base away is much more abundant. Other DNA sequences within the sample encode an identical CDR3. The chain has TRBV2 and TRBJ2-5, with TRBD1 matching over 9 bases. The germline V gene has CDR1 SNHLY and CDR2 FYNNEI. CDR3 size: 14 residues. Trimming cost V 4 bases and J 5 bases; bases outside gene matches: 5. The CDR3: CASSAQTGGETQYF. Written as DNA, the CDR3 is TGTGCCAGCAGTGCTCAGACAGGGGGGGAGACCCAGTACTTC.

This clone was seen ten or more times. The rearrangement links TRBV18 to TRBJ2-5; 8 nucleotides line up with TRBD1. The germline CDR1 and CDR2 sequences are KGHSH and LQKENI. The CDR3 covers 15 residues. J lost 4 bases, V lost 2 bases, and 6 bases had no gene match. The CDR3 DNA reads TGTGCCAGCTCACCATTGGCCGGGACAGGAGAGACCCAGTACTTC. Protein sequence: CASSPLAGTGETQYF.

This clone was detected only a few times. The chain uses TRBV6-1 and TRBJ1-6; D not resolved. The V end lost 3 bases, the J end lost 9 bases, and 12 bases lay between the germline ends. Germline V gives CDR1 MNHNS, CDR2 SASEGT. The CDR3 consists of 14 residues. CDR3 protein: CASSDAPSSSPLHF. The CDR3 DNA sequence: TGTGCCAGCAGTGACGCCCCCTCGAGTTCACCCCTCCACTTT.

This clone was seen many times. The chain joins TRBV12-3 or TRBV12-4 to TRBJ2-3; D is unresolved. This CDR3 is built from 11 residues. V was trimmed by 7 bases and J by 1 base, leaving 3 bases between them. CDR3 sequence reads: CASKGTDTQYF. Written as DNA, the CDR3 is TGTGCCAGCAAAGGCACAGATACGCAGTATTTT.

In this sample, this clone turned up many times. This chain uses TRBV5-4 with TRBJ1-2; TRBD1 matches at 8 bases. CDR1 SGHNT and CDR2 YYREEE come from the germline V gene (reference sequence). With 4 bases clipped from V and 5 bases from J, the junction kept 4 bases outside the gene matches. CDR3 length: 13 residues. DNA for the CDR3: TGTGCCAGCAGCAGACAGGGGTGGTATGGCTACACCTTC. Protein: CASSRQGWYGYTF.

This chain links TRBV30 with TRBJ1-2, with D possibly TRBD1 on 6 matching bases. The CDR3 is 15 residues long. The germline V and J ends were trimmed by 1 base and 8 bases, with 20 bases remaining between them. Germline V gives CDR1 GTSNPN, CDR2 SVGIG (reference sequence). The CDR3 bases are TGTGCCTGGAGTGATCATCCAGGACAGCCGGAGGGCTACACCTTC. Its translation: CAWSDHPGQPEGYTF.

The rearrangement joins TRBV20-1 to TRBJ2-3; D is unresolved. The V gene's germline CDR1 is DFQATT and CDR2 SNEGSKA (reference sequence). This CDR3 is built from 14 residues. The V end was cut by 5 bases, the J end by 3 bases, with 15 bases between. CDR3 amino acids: CSAGETPRTDTQYF. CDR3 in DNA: TGCAGTGCTGGCGAGACGCCCAGGACAGATACGCAGTATTTT.

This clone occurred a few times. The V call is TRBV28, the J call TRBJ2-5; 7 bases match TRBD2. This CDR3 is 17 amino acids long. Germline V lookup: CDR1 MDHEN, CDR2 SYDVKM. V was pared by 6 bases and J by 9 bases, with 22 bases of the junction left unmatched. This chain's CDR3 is CASSSLLAEAIREAQYF. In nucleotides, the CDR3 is TGTGCCAGCAGCTCACTCTTAGCGGAGGCCATCCGGGAGGCCCAGTACTTC.

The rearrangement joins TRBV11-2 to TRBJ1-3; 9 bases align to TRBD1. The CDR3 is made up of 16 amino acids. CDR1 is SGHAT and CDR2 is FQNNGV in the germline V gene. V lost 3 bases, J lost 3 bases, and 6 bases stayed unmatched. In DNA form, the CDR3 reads TGTGCCAGCAGCTTTTTACAGGGGGCGATTGGAAACACCATATATTTT. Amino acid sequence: CASSFLQGAIGNTIYF.

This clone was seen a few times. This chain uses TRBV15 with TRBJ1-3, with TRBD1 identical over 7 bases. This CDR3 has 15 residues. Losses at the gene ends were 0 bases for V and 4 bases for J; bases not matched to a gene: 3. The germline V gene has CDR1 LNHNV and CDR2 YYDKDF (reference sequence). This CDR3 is CATSRDPGQGNTIYF. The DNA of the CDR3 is TGTGCCACCAGCAGAGATCCGGGACAGGGAAACACCATATATTTT. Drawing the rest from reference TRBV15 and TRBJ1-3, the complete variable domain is DAMVIQNPRYQVTQFGKPVTLSCSQTLNHNVMYWYQQKSSQAPKLLFHYYDKDFNNEADTPDNFQSRRPNTSFCFLDIRSPGLGDTAMYLCATSRDPGQGNTIYFGEGSWLTVV.

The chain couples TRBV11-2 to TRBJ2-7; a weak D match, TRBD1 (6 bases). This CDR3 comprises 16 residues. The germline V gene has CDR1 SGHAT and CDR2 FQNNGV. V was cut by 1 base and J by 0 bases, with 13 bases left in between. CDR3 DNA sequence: TGTGCCAGCAGCTTAGTCGTCAGGACAGACTCCTACGAGCAGTACTTC. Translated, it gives CASSLVVRTDSYEQYF. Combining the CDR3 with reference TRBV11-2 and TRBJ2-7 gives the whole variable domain EAGVAQSPRYKIIEKRQSVAFWCNPISGHATLYWYQQILGQGPKLLIQFQNNGVVDDSQLPKDRFSAERLKGVDSTLKIQPAKLEDSAVYLCASSLVVRTDSYEQYFGPGTRLTVT.

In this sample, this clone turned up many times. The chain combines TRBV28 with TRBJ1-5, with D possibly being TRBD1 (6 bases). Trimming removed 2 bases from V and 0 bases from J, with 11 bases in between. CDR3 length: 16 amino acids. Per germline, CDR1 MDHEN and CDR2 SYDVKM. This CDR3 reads CASSLSQGNSNQPQHF. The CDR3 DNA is TGTGCCAGCAGTTTAAGCCAGGGGAATAGCAATCAGCCCCAGCATTTT. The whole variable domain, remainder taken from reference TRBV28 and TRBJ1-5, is DVKVTQSSRYLVKRTGEKVFLECVQDMDHENMFWYRQDPGLGLRLIYFSYDVKMKEKGDIPEGYSVSREKKERFSLILESASTNQTSMYLCASSLSQGNSNQPQHFGDGTRLSIL.

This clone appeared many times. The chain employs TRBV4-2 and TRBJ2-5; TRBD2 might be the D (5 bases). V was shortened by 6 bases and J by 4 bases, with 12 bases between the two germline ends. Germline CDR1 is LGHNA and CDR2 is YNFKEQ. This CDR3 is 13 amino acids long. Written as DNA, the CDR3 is TGTGCCAGCAGTTCGTCGGGAAGAGAGACCCAGTACTTC. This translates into CASSSSGRETQYF.

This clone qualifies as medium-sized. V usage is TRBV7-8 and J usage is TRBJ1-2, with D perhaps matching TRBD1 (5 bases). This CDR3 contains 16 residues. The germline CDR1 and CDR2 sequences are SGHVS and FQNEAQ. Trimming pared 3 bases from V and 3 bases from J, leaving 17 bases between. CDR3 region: CASSFDRDDLDYGYTF. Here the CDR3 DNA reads TGTGCCAGCAGCTTTGATCGGGACGACCTCGACTATGGCTACACCTTC.

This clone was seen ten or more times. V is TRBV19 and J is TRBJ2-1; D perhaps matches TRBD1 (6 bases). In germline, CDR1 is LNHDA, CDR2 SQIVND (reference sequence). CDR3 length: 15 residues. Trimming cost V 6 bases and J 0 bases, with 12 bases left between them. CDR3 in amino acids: CASRPDRYSYNEQFF. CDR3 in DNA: TGTGCCAGTAGACCGGACAGATACTCCTACAATGAGCAGTTCTTC.

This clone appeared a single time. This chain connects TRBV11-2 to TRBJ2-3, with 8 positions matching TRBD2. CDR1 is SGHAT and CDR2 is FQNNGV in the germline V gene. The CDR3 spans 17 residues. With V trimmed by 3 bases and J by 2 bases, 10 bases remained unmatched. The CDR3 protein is CASSFSAGGSVTDTQYF. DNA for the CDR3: TGTGCCAGCAGCTTTTCTGCGGGAGGTAGTGTCACAGATACGCAGTATTTT.

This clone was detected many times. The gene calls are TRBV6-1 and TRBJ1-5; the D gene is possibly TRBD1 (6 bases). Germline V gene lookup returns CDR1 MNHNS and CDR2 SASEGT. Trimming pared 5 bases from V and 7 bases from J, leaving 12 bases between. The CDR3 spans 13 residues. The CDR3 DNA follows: TGTGCCAGCAGTTCAGGGGTAACGCAGCCCCAGCATTTT. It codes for CASSSGVTQPQHF.

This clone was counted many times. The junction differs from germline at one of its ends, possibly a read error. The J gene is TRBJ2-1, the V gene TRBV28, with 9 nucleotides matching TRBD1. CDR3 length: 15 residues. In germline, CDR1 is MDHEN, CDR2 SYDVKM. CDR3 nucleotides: TGTGCCAGCAGCTCTCTATCACCCGGACAGGGGACTTGTCTCTTC. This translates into CASSSLSPGQGTCLF.